Listed below are T cell receptor beta chains from one sample, sequenced in a study of blood T cell repertoires in COVID-19. Assay used: immunoSEQ multiplex PCR; TCRdb lists only in-frame clones, some missing. The sample includes approximately 260,000 clones, roughly nine tenths seen only once; the top ten take 1.9%. The sequenced sample consisted of PBMCs or T cells enriched from blood (not recorded which). Every receptor here comes from a woman in her sixties or seventies who had recovered from COVID-19. Both conserved end residues are part of each CDR3. The D gene is left open where the match is weak. Part of the rows lack a size; the others show once, few, many or a class for expanded clones.

clone size,V gene,CDR3 length,J gene,D gene,CDR3 protein,CDR3 DNA
.,TRBV27,15,TRBJ1-4,TRBD1,CASSSLGTGDEKLFF,TGTGCCAGCAGTTCTTTAGGGACAGGGGATGAAAAACTGTTTTTT
once,TRBV30,15,TRBJ2-3,TRBD1,CAWGLGQGVTDTQYF,TGTGCCTGGGGGCTGGGACAGGGGGTGACAGATACGCAGTATTTT
.,TRBV2,13,TRBJ1-2,.,CASSVVRNYGYTF,TGTGCCAGCAGTGTCGTCAGGAACTATGGCTACACCTTC
.,TRBV28,15,TRBJ2-7,.,CASSFTRSISYEQYF,TGTGCCAGCAGTTTCACGAGAAGTATCTCCTACGAGCAGTACTTC
.,TRBV10-2,14,TRBJ2-1,TRBD2,CASSWASGSNEQFF,TGCGCCAGCAGTTGGGCTAGCGGCTCCAATGAGCAGTTCTTC
.,TRBV6-5,15,TRBJ1-2,TRBD1,CASSKTGGSNYGYTF,TGTGCCAGCAGTAAAACAGGGGGTTCTAACTATGGCTACACCTTC
.,TRBV7-3,14,TRBJ1-2,.,CASSLGGGPYGYTF,TGTGCCAGCAGCTTAGGGGGCGGACCCTATGGCTACACCTTC
.,TRBV5-6,17,TRBJ2-7,.,CASSLLSGVLTTYEQYF,TGTGCCAGCAGCTTGTTGAGCGGCGTACTCACAACCTACGAGCAGTACTTC
.,TRBV3-1/TRBV3-2,15,TRBJ2-5,TRBD2,CASSQPPSGRVTQYF,TGTGCCAGCAGCCAACCCCCTAGCGGGAGGGTTACCCAGTACTTC
.,TRBV5-1,16,TRBJ2-5,.,CASRGSGARDAETQYF,TGCGCCAGCAGGGGGTCGGGAGCCCGAGACGCGGAGACCCAGTACTTC
.,TRBV28,14,TRBJ2-7,TRBD1,CASEAGTGPDQGYF,TGTGCCAGCGAAGCCGGGACAGGGCCAGACCAAGGGTACTTC
once,TRBV27,16,TRBJ2-5,TRBD2,CASSFGTSGPPETQYF,TGTGCCAGCAGTTTTGGGACTAGCGGGCCCCCGGAGACCCAGTACTTC
.,TRBV7-9,15,TRBJ2-1,.,CASSLVEFYGGEQFF,TGTGCCAGCAGTCTAGTCGAGTTCTACGGGGGTGAGCAGTTCTTC
.,TRBV19,15,TRBJ1-1,.,CASSLTWDTNTEAFF,TGTGCCAGTAGCCTTACCTGGGACACGAACACTGAAGCTTTCTTT
once,TRBV11-2,14,TRBJ2-7,.,CASSRGGQGYEQYF,TGTGCCAGCAGCCGGGGGGGACAGGGCTACGAGCAGTACTTC
.,TRBV7-6,16,TRBJ2-1,TRBD1,CASSTRTGGDYNEQFF,TGTGCCAGCAGCACCCGGACAGGGGGCGACTACAATGAGCAGTTCTTC
.,TRBV28,13,TRBJ1-2,TRBD1,CAAGTGSSYGYTF,TGTGCCGCCGGGACAGGGAGTAGCTATGGCTACACCTTC
.,TRBV11-2,19,TRBJ2-7,.,CASSLLTGTFSAQSYEQYF,TGTGCCAGCAGCTTACTCACCGGGACATTTTCTGCTCAATCCTACGAGCAGTACTTC
.,TRBV5-1,15,TRBJ1-1,TRBD1,CASSRQTGGRTEAFF,TGCGCCAGCAGCAGGCAGACAGGGGGCAGAACCGAAGCTTTCTTT
.,TRBV19,14,TRBJ1-2,.,CASKKQAPNYGYTF,TGTGCCAGTAAAAAACAGGCACCCAACTATGGCTACACCTTC
once,TRBV7-2,15,TRBJ2-1,TRBD2,CASSRGTSVQDEQFF,TGTGCCAGCTCTAGAGGGACTAGCGTTCAAGATGAGCAGTTCTTC
.,TRBV2,12,TRBJ2-1,.,CASRPDYNEQFF,TGTGCCAGCAGACCAGACTACAATGAGCAGTTCTTC
.,TRBV11-2,13,TRBJ1-2,TRBD1,CASSQQGHYGYTF,TGTGCCAGCAGCCAACAGGGGCACTATGGCTACACCTTC
.,TRBV6-5,16,TRBJ2-2,TRBD1,CASSYSHRQGTGELFF,TGTGCCAGCAGTTACTCACATCGACAGGGTACCGGGGAGCTGTTTTTT
.,TRBV9,12,TRBJ2-1,.,CASSTSLNEQFF,TGTGCCAGCAGCACATCTCTTAATGAGCAGTTCTTC
.,TRBV9,14,TRBJ2-7,.,CASSVYYSSYEQYF,TGTGCCAGCAGCGTATATTACAGTTCCTACGAGCAGTACTTC
.,TRBV7-9,17,TRBJ1-6,.,CASSYETRITYNSPLHF,TGTGCCAGCAGCTACGAGACAAGGATCACCTATAATTCACCCCTCCACTTT
.,TRBV4-2,16,TRBJ1-1,.,CASSQEPGYGYTEAFF,TGTGCCAGCAGCCAAGAACCGGGGTACGGGTACACTGAAGCTTTCTTT
.,TRBV24-1,17,TRBJ1-5,TRBD1,CATSDLLGQGVRQPQHF,TGTGCCACCAGTGATTTGCTAGGCCAGGGGGTTAGGCAGCCCCAGCATTTT
few,TRBV9,14,TRBJ2-2,TRBD2,CASTSGSDTGELFF,TGTGCCAGCACTAGCGGGAGTGACACCGGGGAGCTGTTTTTT
.,TRBV3-1/TRBV3-2,15,TRBJ2-1,TRBD2,CASSPPGLASNEQFF,TGTGCCAGCAGCCCTCCGGGACTAGCGAGTAATGAGCAGTTCTTC
.,TRBV10-3,18,TRBJ2-1,TRBD1,CAIRGQGTLPSSYNEQFF,TGTGCCATCAGGGGACAGGGGACCCTACCTAGCTCCTACAATGAGCAGTTCTTC
.,TRBV15,18,TRBJ2-1,.,CATSRDSPGWSLYNEQFF,TGTGCCACCAGCAGAGATAGTCCGGGGTGGTCCCTATACAATGAGCAGTTCTTC
.,TRBV7-9,15,TRBJ2-7,TRBD2,CASSLEAGGPYEQYF,TGTGCCAGCAGCTTAGAAGCGGGAGGCCCCTACGAGCAGTACTTC
.,TRBV28,14,TRBJ1-2,TRBD1,CASSPGQTDYGYTF,TGTGCCAGCAGCCCGGGACAGACTGACTATGGCTACACCTTC
.,TRBV27,17,TRBJ1-6,.,CASSSRGGNSYNSPLHF,TGTGCCAGCAGTTCCCGGGGAGGAAACTCCTATAATTCACCCCTCCACTTT
.,TRBV28,15,TRBJ1-2,TRBD1,CASSQTRGRTYGYTF,TGTGCCAGCAGCCAAACCAGGGGGCGCACCTATGGCTACACCTTC
.,TRBV18,14,TRBJ2-3,.,CASSPPGSTDTQYF,TGTGCCAGCTCACCGCCGGGTAGCACAGATACGCAGTATTTT
.,TRBV24-1,15,TRBJ2-1,.,CATSDLKGGDNEQFF,TGTGCCACCAGTGATTTGAAGGGGGGGGACAATGAGCAGTTCTTC
.,TRBV10-3,13,TRBJ1-1,.,CAISGGGGTEAFF,TGTGCCATCAGTGGAGGCGGGGGAACTGAAGCTTTCTTT
.,TRBV15,13,TRBJ1-1,.,CATSRTRQAEAFF,TGTGCCACCAGCAGAACTCGACAGGCAGAAGCTTTCTTT